These 31 T cell receptor beta chains were all obtained from the same sample, sequenced in a study of cytomegalovirus exposure and HLA in healthy donors. The PCR employed 60 Vbeta primers together with 13 Jbeta primers. Profiling relied on immunoSEQ multiplex PCR, and the TCRdb table lists in-frame clones only, not all of them. The data contain approximately 90,000 clones, just under 70% of them singletons. The sample consisted of PBMCs. The receptor set was obtained from a woman in her forties or fifties in good health and CMV-seropositive.

A note on this clone: Relative to the germline gene, one junction end is altered; a read error may explain this. The chain couples TRBV7-9 to TRBJ1-1; tentative D call: TRBD1 (5 bases). This CDR3 is 17 amino acids long. Germline CDR1 SEHNR, CDR2 FQNEAQ (reference sequence). CDR3 amino acids: CSSSVRDIGTGNTEAFF. For the CDR3, the DNA is TGTTCCAGCAGCGTCAGGGATATTGGGACTGGGAACACTGAAGCTTTCTTT.

The rearrangement uses TRBV27 and TRBJ1-1; possibly TRBD1 for D (5 bases). The CDR3 is made up of 15 amino acids. The V end lost 6 bases, the J end lost 1 base, and 15 bases lay between the germline ends. CDR1 is MNHEY, CDR2 SMNVEV, per germline (reference sequence). The CDR3 reads CASRRQGFWNTEAFF. Written as DNA, the CDR3 is TGTGCCAGCAGGCGGCAGGGTTTCTGGAACACTGAAGCTTTCTTT.

This clone was detected only a few times. V is TRBV6-4 and J is TRBJ2-3; D is possibly TRBD2 (5 bases). This CDR3 region has 15 residues. Between the trimmed V and J ends, which lost 0 bases and 4 bases, there was a span of 11 bases. CDR1 is MRHNA, CDR2 SNTAGT, per germline. The CDR3 nucleotides read TGTGCCAGCAGTGACTCCGAAGGGAGTGCAGATACGCAGTATTTT. This sequence encodes CASSDSEGSADTQYF.

This chain connects TRBV6-5 to TRBJ2-1; TRBD2 agrees at 10 bases. Trimming removed 5 bases from V and 6 bases from J; junction bases left unmatched: 4. Germline V CDR1 and CDR2: MNHEY, SVGAGI. The CDR3 is 14 residues long. The CDR3: CASSLAGVINEQFF. CDR3 in DNA: TGTGCCAGCAGTCTAGCGGGAGTTATCAATGAGCAGTTCTTC.

J is TRBJ2-5 and V is TRBV28, with no clear D. CDR1 and CDR2 (germline): MDHEN, SYDVKM. This CDR3 has 14 amino acids. Deletions cut 6 bases from V and 2 bases from J, with 13 bases between. CDR3: CASRFLNRQETQYF. The CDR3 bases are TGTGCCAGCAGATTTCTCAACCGGCAAGAGACCCAGTACTTC.

The chain is built from TRBV11-2 and TRBJ2-3; no clear D gene. V was shortened by 6 bases and J by 0 bases, with 7 bases between the two germline ends. Germline V gene sequence: CDR1 SGHAT, CDR2 FQNNGV. The CDR3 loop spans 13 amino acids. CDR3 loop: CASRERSTDTQYF. The CDR3 coding sequence is TGTGCCAGCAGGGAGAGGAGCACAGATACGCAGTATTTT.

This clone was picked up a small number of times. The chain links TRBV15 to TRBJ1-4, with TRBD1 matching over 11 bases. Germline assignment: CDR1 LNHNV and CDR2 YYDKDF (reference sequence). Trimming removed 0 bases from V and 8 bases from J; junction bases left unmatched: 8. The CDR3 contains 17 residues. CDR3 loop: CATSRDLPGQGGEKLFF. CDR3 nucleotides: TGTGCCACCAGCAGAGATCTTCCGGGACAGGGGGGAGAAAAACTGTTTTTT.

The CDR3: CASSFRRKNTEAFF. The CDR3 DNA sequence: TGTGCCAGCAGTTTTAGGAGGAAGAACACTGAAGCTTTCTTT. The genes are TRBV28 and TRBJ1-1; D remains ambiguous. The CDR3 has 14 residues. Germline lookup yields CDR1 MDHEN and CDR2 SYDVKM. Trimming removed 3 bases at V and 1 base at J, with 9 bases between. Using reference TRBV28 and TRBJ1-1 for the parts outside the CDR3, the full variable domain is DVKVTQSSRYLVKRTGEKVFLECVQDMDHENMFWYRQDPGLGLRLIYFSYDVKMKEKGDIPEGYSVSREKKERFSLILESASTNQTSMYLCASSFRRKNTEAFFGQGTRLTVV.

The chain employs TRBV28 and TRBJ1-2, with a possible D match to TRBD1 (5 bases). CDR1 and CDR2 from the germline V gene are MDHEN and SYDVKM. V lost 5 bases, J lost 4 bases, and 14 bases lay in between. CDR3 length: 14 residues. This chain's CDR3 is CASSLRDSFYGYTF. The CDR3 region has the DNA TGTGCCAGCAGTCTCCGAGACAGCTTCTATGGCTACACCTTC.

J is TRBJ2-1 and V is TRBV27; 10 bases are a match to TRBD2. Germline-derived CDR1 and CDR2 are MNHEY and SMNVEV (reference sequence). This CDR3 contains 16 residues. V shed 4 bases, J shed 7 bases, and the junction held 10 bases outside the gene matches. CDR3 in DNA: TGTGCCAGCAGTTCCCCAAGCGGGGGGGGGTGGAATGAGCAGTTCTTC. Translating gives CASSSPSGGGWNEQFF.

This chain links TRBV9 with TRBJ2-3; D perhaps matches TRBD2 (5 bases). The CDR3 runs 14 residues. The germline gives CDR1 SGDLS, CDR2 YYNGEE. V gave up 1 base and J gave up 5 bases, with 11 bases separating them. Here the CDR3 DNA reads TGTGCCAGCAGCGTAAGCGTCCGGGGAGATACGCAGTATTTT. Protein sequence: CASSVSVRGDTQYF.

This clone was recorded a few times. V usage is TRBV7-6 and J usage is TRBJ2-3; D may be TRBD1 (5 bases). The length of the CDR3 is 14 residues. V was trimmed by 4 bases and J by 4 bases, leaving 12 bases between them. Germline-derived CDR1 and CDR2 are SGHVS and FNYEAQ. CDR3 sequence reads: CASSSRQGSDTQYF. In DNA, the CDR3 is TGTGCCAGCAGCTCAAGGCAGGGCTCAGATACGCAGTATTTT.

This clone came up a few times. J is TRBJ2-1 and V is TRBV11-2; 7 bases are shared with TRBD2. J gave up 6 bases and V 8 bases, and 16 bases lay outside the gene matches. The CDR3 is 16 amino acids. The germline V gene has CDR1 SGHAT and CDR2 FQNNGV. CDR3 nucleotides: TGTGCCAGCGGTCTGACTATGCGGGAGAGGTCCAATGAGCAGTTCTTC. Protein: CASGLTMRERSNEQFF.

The chain joins TRBV4-1 to TRBJ2-3; 15 bases align to TRBD2. Germline CDR1 is MGHRA and CDR2 is YSYEKL. The ends lost 4 bases at V and 5 bases at J; junction bases unmatched: 1. The CDR3 runs to 15 residues. The CDR3 protein is CASSRGLAGGDTQYF. The CDR3 nucleotides are TGCGCCAGCAGCCGGGGACTAGCGGGAGGAGATACGCAGTATTTT.

The chain has TRBV19 and TRBJ2-7; TRBD1 agrees at 10 bases. The trim removed 6 bases at V and 0 bases at J, leaving 2 bases unmatched. The germline CDR1 and CDR2 sequences are LNHDA and SQIVND (reference sequence). The CDR3 is 14 residues long. In DNA, the CDR3 is TGTGCCAGTAGGGGGACAGGGGTCTCCTACGAGCAGTACTTC. Translation: CASRGTGVSYEQYF.

The chain is built from TRBV5-6 and TRBJ2-1, with 7 positions matching TRBD1. Trimming cost V 4 bases and J 9 bases; bases outside gene matches: 10. This CDR3 is 14 amino acids long. Looked up from germline, CDR1 is SGHDT and CDR2 is YYEEEE. As DNA, the CDR3 is TGTGCCAGCAGCCCGGGTAGGGACAGAACTGAGCAGTTCTTC. Its translation: CASSPGRDRTEQFF. The variable domain in full, with the rest retrieved from reference TRBV5-6 and TRBJ2-1, is DAGVTQSPTHLIKTRGQQVTLRCSPKSGHDTVSWYQQALGQGPQFIFQYYEEEERQRGNFPDRFSGHQFPNYSSELNVNALLLGDSALYLCASSPGRDRTEQFFGPGTRLTVL.

The chain has TRBV19 and TRBJ2-2; D is uncertain. V lost 3 bases, J lost 6 bases, and 11 bases lay in between. The CDR3 runs to 14 residues. Germline V gives CDR1 LNHDA, CDR2 SQIVND (reference sequence). Here the CDR3 reads CASSMSGLAGELFF. The CDR3, as DNA: TGTGCCAGTAGTATGTCTGGCCTCGCCGGGGAGCTGTTTTTT.

This clone turned up a few times. This rearrangement joins TRBV6-4 to TRBJ1-2; the D gene is possibly TRBD1 (6 bases). V dropped 2 bases and J dropped 1 base, with 11 bases sitting between them. The germline V gene encodes CDR1 MRHNA and CDR2 SNTAGT. This CDR3 has 15 amino acids. CDR3 residues: CASSDGQGYNYGYTF. The CDR3 DNA follows: TGTGCCAGCAGTGACGGGCAGGGGTATAACTATGGCTACACCTTC.

The chain carries TRBV18 and TRBJ1-1, with TRBD1 as a possible D gene (5 bases). The length of the CDR3 is 16 residues. The V gene lost 1 base and the J gene lost 4 bases, with 16 bases spanning the gap. Germline V lookup: CDR1 KGHSH, CDR2 LQKENI. The CDR3 loop is CASSPRSGGLSTEAFF. In DNA, the CDR3 is TGTGCCAGCTCACCACGAAGCGGGGGACTTAGCACTGAAGCTTTCTTT. Filled out from reference TRBV18 and TRBJ1-1, the complete variable domain reads NAGVMQNPRHLVRRRGQEARLRCSPMKGHSHVYWYRQLPEEGLKFMVYLQKENIIDESGMPKERFSAEFPKEGPSILRIQQVVRGDSAAYFCASSPRSGGLSTEAFFGQGTRLTVV.

The chain links TRBV6-1 to TRBJ2-1, with D possibly matching TRBD1 (6 bases). Germline CDR1 MNHNS, CDR2 SASEGT. The length of the CDR3 is 14 residues. Trimming shortened V by 8 bases and J by 8 bases, and 19 bases separated the two germline ends. The CDR3, as DNA: TGTGCCAGCGTCGGGGCAGGGGATGTTGATGAGCAGTTCTTC. It is translated as CASVGAGDVDEQFF.

The V gene is TRBV5-1, the J gene TRBJ2-5; a weak D match, TRBD2 (5 bases). V lost 2 bases to trimming and J lost 4 bases, with 6 bases between them. The CDR3 extends over 12 amino acids. Looked up from germline, CDR1 is SGHRS and CDR2 is YFSETQ. The CDR3: CASSLLGETQYF. CDR3 sequence (DNA): TGCGCCAGCAGCTTACTAGGAGAGACCCAGTACTTC. Supplemented by reference TRBV5-1 and TRBJ2-5, the full variable domain reads KAGVTQTPRYLIKTRGQQVTLSCSPISGHRSVSWYQQTPGQGLQFLFEYFSETQRNKGNFPGRFSGRQFSNSRSEMNVSTLELGDSALYLCASSLLGETQYFGPGTRLLVL.

There are a few counts of this clone. This chain connects TRBV7-2 to TRBJ2-4; D is undetermined. There are 19 residues in the CDR3. Germline-derived CDR1 and CDR2 are SGHTA and FQGNSA. Trimming shortened V by 0 bases and J by 0 bases, and 18 bases separated the two germline ends. The CDR3 sequence: CASSLAGRRQNLAKNIQYF. DNA for the CDR3: TGTGCCAGCAGCTTAGCGGGCCGCCGCCAAAACTTAGCCAAAAACATTCAGTACTTC.

V is TRBV7-2 and J is TRBJ1-3; a weak D match, TRBD1 (6 bases). The CDR3 consists of 16 residues. Germline V CDR1 and CDR2: SGHTA, FQGNSA. Trimming removed 3 bases at V and 1 base at J, with 13 bases between. CDR3 sequence: CASSLGGGISGNTIYF. CDR3 bases: TGTGCCAGCAGCTTGGGAGGGGGGATATCTGGAAACACCATATATTTT.

The chain has TRBV9 and TRBJ2-2; D gene ambiguous. The V end was cut by 3 bases, the J end by 0 bases, with 3 bases between. Germline loops: CDR1 SGDLS, CDR2 YYNGEE. The length of the CDR3 is 13 residues. This CDR3 is CASSAPNTGELFF. The DNA of the CDR3 is TGTGCCAGCAGCGCTCCGAACACCGGGGAGCTGTTTTTT.

The chain joins TRBV9 to TRBJ2-5, with 7 bases matching TRBD2. The tail of the sequence fits TRBJ2-7 better, so the J call may be wrong. CDR1 SGDLS and CDR2 YYNGEE come from the germline V gene. The CDR3 runs 15 residues. Here the CDR3 DNA reads TGTGCCAGCAGCGTAGGAGCTAGCGGTACCTACGAGCAGTACTTC. As protein: CASSVGASGTYEQYF.

This chain joins TRBV7-2 and TRBJ2-7; 7 nucleotides agree with TRBD2. Germline lookup yields CDR1 SGHTA and CDR2 FQGNSA. The CDR3 contains 14 residues. V lost 0 bases to trimming and J lost 5 bases; unmatched junction nucleotides: 4. This CDR3 is CASSLATLADEQYF. The CDR3 DNA is TGTGCCAGCAGCTTAGCTACGCTAGCGGACGAGCAGTACTTC.

V and J are TRBV25-1 and TRBJ2-1, with 7 bases fitting TRBD2. The CDR3 spans 16 residues. V lost 8 bases, J lost 0 bases, and 10 bases stayed unmatched. Germline lookup yields CDR1 MGHDK and CDR2 SYGVNS. The CDR3 sequence: CASRRSGNLSYNEQFF. DNA of the CDR3: TGTGCCAGCCGACGGAGCGGGAACCTCTCCTACAATGAGCAGTTCTTC.

The chain employs TRBV4-2 and TRBJ1-2, with 9 bases that match TRBD1. Per the germline V gene, CDR1 is LGHNA and CDR2 is YNFKEQ. V shed 1 base and J 6 bases; nucleotides not matched to a gene: 9. This CDR3 contains 16 residues. CDR3 residues: CASSQGTSDRGDGYTF. The CDR3 bases are TGTGCCAGCAGCCAAGGGACTTCGGACAGGGGAGATGGCTACACCTTC.

The rearrangement links TRBV5-4 to TRBJ2-5; D uncertain. Germline values: CDR1 SGHNT, CDR2 YYREEE (reference sequence). CDR3 length: 14 residues. Trimming stripped 5 bases from V and 4 bases from J, with 15 bases between. This chain's CDR3 is CASSSHGDAETQYF. The CDR3 DNA sequence: TGTGCCAGCAGTTCTCACGGTGATGCAGAGACCCAGTACTTC.

This clone was detected only once. The rearrangement joins TRBV19 to TRBJ1-5; TRBD1 matches at 9 bases. Looked up from germline, CDR1 is LNHDA and CDR2 is SQIVND (reference sequence). Unmatched junction bases numbered 15, after V lost 5 bases and J lost 4 bases. The length of the CDR3 is 18 residues. The CDR3: CASSLTPNRGLRNQPQHF. The CDR3, as DNA: TGTGCCAGTAGTTTGACACCAAACAGGGGGCTAAGGAATCAGCCCCAGCATTTT.

The rearrangement uses TRBV5-1 and TRBJ1-6; unclear D gene. This CDR3 contains 16 residues. Germline lookup yields CDR1 SGHRS and CDR2 YFSETQ. Trimming cost V 0 bases and J 0 bases, with 7 bases left between them. The CDR3 loop reads CASSLGASSYNSPLHF. As DNA, the CDR3 is TGCGCCAGCAGCTTGGGGGCCAGCTCCTATAATTCACCCCTCCACTTT.